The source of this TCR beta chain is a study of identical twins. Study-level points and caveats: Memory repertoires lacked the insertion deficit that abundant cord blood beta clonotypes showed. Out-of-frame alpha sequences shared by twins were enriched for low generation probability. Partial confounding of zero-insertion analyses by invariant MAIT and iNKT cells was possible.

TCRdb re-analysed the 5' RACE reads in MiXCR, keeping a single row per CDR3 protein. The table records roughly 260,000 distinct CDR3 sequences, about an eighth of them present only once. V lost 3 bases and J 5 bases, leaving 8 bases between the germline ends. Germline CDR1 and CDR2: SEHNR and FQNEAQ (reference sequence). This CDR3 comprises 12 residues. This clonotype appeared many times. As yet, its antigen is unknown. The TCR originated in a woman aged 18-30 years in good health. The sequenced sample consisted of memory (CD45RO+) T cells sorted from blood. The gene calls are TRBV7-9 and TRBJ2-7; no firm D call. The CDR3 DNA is TGTGCCAGCAGCTTGTCGTGGGACGAGCAGTACTTC. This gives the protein CASSLSWDEQYF.